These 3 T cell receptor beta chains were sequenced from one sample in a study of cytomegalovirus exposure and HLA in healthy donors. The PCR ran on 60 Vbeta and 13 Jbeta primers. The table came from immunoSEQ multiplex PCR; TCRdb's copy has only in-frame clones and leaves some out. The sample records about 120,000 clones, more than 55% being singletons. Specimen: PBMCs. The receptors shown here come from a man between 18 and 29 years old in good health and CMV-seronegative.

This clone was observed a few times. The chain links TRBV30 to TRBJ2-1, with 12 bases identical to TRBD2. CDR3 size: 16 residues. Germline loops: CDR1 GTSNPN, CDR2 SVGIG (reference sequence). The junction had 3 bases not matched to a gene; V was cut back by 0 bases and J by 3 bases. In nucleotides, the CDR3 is TGTGCCTGGAGTGTCGGACTAGCGGGGAGCTACAATGAGCAGTTCTTC. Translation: CAWSVGLAGSYNEQFF.

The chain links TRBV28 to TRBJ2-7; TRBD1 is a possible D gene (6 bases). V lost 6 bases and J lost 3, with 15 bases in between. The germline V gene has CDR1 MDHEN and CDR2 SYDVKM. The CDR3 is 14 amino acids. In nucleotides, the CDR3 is TGTGCCAGCAGGTTTCAGGGGTTTCTCTACGAGCAGTACTTC. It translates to CASRFQGFLYEQYF.

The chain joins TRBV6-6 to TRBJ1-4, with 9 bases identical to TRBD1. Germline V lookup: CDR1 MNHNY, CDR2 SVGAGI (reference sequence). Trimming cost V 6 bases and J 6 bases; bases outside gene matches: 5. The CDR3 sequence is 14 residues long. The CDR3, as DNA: TGTGCCAGCAGGGACAGGGGTCAGTATGAAAAACTGTTTTTT. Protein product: CASRDRGQYEKLFF.